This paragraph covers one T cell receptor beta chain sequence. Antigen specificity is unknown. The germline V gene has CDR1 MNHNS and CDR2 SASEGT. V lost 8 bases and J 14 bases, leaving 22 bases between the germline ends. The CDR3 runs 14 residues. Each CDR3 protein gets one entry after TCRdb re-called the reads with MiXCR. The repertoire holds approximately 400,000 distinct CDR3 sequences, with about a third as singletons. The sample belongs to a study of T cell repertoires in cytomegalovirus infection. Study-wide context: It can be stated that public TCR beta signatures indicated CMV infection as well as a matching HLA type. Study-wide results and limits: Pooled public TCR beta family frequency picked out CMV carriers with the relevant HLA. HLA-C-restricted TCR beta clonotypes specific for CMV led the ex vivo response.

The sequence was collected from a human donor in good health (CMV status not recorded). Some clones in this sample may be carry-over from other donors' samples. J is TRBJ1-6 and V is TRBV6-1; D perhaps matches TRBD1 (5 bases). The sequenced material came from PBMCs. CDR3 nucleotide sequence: TGTGCCAGCTCCGGACGTAGCCATGGAGGGGCCCTCCACTTT. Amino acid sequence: CASSGRSHGGALHF.